This T cell receptor (beta chain) derives from a study of OX40 agonist ivuxolimab in advanced cancers. Study as a whole: Patients were treated with intravenous ivuxolimab, dosed at 0.01 to 10 mg/kg and infused every 2 weeks. One hepatocellular carcinoma and two cutaneous melanoma patients partially responded. Study outcomes and limitations: Some patients without response likewise showed low normalized clonal expansion.

Assay used: immunoSEQ multiplex PCR; TCRdb lists only in-frame clones, some missing. The sample shows over 100,000 clones, 90% of them seen only once. This CDR3 comprises 18 residues. Between the trimmed V and J ends, which lost 0 bases and 0 bases, there was a span of 17 bases. Germline lookup yields CDR1 LNHDA and CDR2 SQIVND (reference sequence). Regarding this clone: Its antigen is currently unknown.

This receptor was obtained from an adult with an advanced solid tumor such as melanoma, head and neck, liver or kidney cancer. Sequencing used CD4+ or CD8+ T cells sorted from blood, obtained in a trial of the OX40 agonist ivuxolimab. This chain uses TRBV19 with TRBJ1-2; TRBD1 might be the D (6 bases). CDR3: CASSIDQGQQSTNYGYTF. The DNA of the CDR3 is TGTGCCAGTAGTATAGATCAAGGACAGCAGTCGACTAACTATGGCTACACCTTC.